The 16 T cell receptor beta chains presented below share a single source sample, sequenced in a study of blood T cell repertoires in COVID-19. Only in-frame clones appear in the TCRdb table, and some are missing; sequencing was by immunoSEQ multiplex PCR. This table has some 70,000 clones, roughly 85% appearing once. The sequenced sample consisted of peripheral blood. The receptors derive from a man of 80 years or more with acute or convalescent COVID-19.

In this sample, this clone turned up once. The chain joins TRBV10-3 to TRBJ1-2, with 9 bases fitting TRBD1. The germline V gene has CDR1 ENHRY and CDR2 SYGVKD. V lost 5 bases to trimming and J lost 2 bases; unmatched junction nucleotides: 6. This CDR3 is built from 15 residues. The CDR3, as DNA: TGTGCCATCAGTAAGGGACAGGGCCCCAACTATGGCTACACCTTC. Translating gives CAISKGQGPNYGYTF.

The gene calls are TRBV25-1 and TRBJ1-2, with TRBD1 as a possible D gene (5 bases). Germline CDR1 is MGHDK and CDR2 is SYGVNS. V lost 3 bases, J lost 6 bases, and 14 bases lay in between. The CDR3 contains 14 residues. The CDR3 sequence: CASSEAGIMNGYTF. The CDR3 DNA sequence: TGTGCCAGCAGTGAGGCAGGGATTATGAATGGCTACACCTTC.

V is TRBV6-2 or TRBV6-3 and J is TRBJ1-1, with D tentatively TRBD1 (5 bases). The CDR3 contains 14 residues. V was pared by 6 bases and J by 11 bases, with 22 bases between. CDR1 and CDR2 from the germline V gene are MNHEY and SVGEGT. CDR3 residues: CASSNFTGFERAFF. In DNA, the CDR3 is TGTGCCAGCAGCAACTTTACAGGATTCGAAAGGGCTTTCTTT.

This chain joins TRBV3-1 (or the pseudogene TRBV3-2) and TRBJ2-4; 8 positions match TRBD1. The CDR3 sequence is 14 residues long. Germline values: CDR1 LGHDT, CDR2 YNNKEL (reference sequence). V lost 4 bases to trimming and J lost 8 bases; unmatched junction nucleotides: 7. Here the CDR3 DNA reads TGTGCCAGCAGCCCCCGACAGGGGAGAGACATTCAGTACTTC. It encodes CASSPRQGRDIQYF.

The rearrangement uses TRBV2 and TRBJ1-6, with D perhaps matching TRBD1 (5 bases). Trimming pared 4 bases from V and 10 bases from J, leaving 17 bases between. The CDR3 runs 15 residues. Germline V gene data show CDR1 as SNHLY and CDR2 as FYNNEI. In DNA, the CDR3 is TGTGCCAGCAGTGGAGCACCCCAGGGTACCTCACCCCTCCACTTT. This gives the protein CASSGAPQGTSPLHF.

The chain carries TRBV29-1 and TRBJ2-7; 7 nucleotides agree with TRBD1. This CDR3 is 15 amino acids long. V lost 1 base to trimming and J lost 1 base; unmatched junction nucleotides: 7. Germline lookup yields CDR1 SQVTM and CDR2 ANQGSEA. CDR3 protein: CSVEGGQDSSYEQYF. DNA for the CDR3: TGCAGCGTTGAAGGAGGACAGGATAGTTCCTACGAGCAGTACTTC.

In nucleotides, the CDR3 is TGTGCCAGCAGCCGCGTCTACAATGAGCAGTTCTTC. This gives the protein CASSRVYNEQFF. V usage is TRBV3-1 (or the pseudogene TRBV3-2) and J usage is TRBJ2-1; D not certain. Trimming took 4 bases from V and 3 from J, leaving 4 bases between them. There are 12 residues in the CDR3. Germline CDR1 is LGHDT and CDR2 is YNNKEL (reference sequence).

V and J are TRBV19 and TRBJ1-1; 8 nucleotides line up with TRBD1. The CDR3 is made up of 15 amino acids. Germline V gene data show CDR1 as LNHDA and CDR2 as SQIVND (reference sequence). Trimming took 3 bases from V and 4 from J; bases not matched to a gene: 7. Here the CDR3 reads CASSIPHTGGTEAFF. The CDR3 DNA follows: TGTGCCAGTAGTATCCCCCACACAGGGGGCACTGAAGCTTTCTTT.

Only a few counts were recorded for this clone. This sequence joins TRBV4-3 and TRBJ2-7; TRBD2 matches at 8 bases. V trimming: 0 bases; J trimming: 4 bases; junction bases outside the gene matches: 5. CDR3 size: 15 residues. In germline, CDR1 is LGHNA, CDR2 YSLEER. CDR3 amino acids: CASSQEGLAGYEQYF. The CDR3 nucleotides are TGCGCCAGCAGCCAAGAGGGGCTAGCGGGTTACGAGCAGTACTTC.

Regarding this clone: One junction end does not reproduce the germline sequence, and a read error may be involved. The chain joins TRBV18 to TRBJ2-6, with D perhaps TRBD1 (5 bases). Per germline, CDR1 KGHSH and CDR2 LQKENI. CDR3 length: 16 amino acids. Here the CDR3 reads CASSPPQSSGANALTF. In DNA, the CDR3 is TGTGCCAGCTCACCCCCGCAGTCCTCTGGGGCCAACGCCCTGACTTTC.

The chain combines TRBV5-5 with TRBJ2-2, with a tentative D call TRBD1 (8 bases). Trimming cost V 2 bases and J 5 bases, with 22 bases left between them. The CDR3 spans 18 residues. The germline V gene has CDR1 SGHKS and CDR2 YYEKEE (reference sequence). The CDR3 nucleotides are TGTGCCAGCAGCTTAGGCCAGACAGGGGAGGGGATTACCGGGGAGCTGTTTTTT. Its protein is CASSLGQTGEGITGELFF.

This clone occurred a few times. The CDR3 reads CASSKVANRVNTEAFF. Written as DNA, the CDR3 is TGTGCCAGCAGCAAAGTGGCCAACAGGGTAAACACTGAAGCTTTCTTT. J is TRBJ1-1 and V is TRBV21-1; the table's D call, TRBD1, has no DNA check behind it. TRBV21-1 is assigned pseudogene status. The CDR3 spans 16 residues.

The rearrangement uses TRBV24-1 and TRBJ2-1; TRBD2 aligns across 9 bases. From germline, CDR1 is KGHDR and CDR2 SFDVKD. The CDR3 extends over 16 amino acids. Trimming at V came to 2 bases and at J to 8 bases, leaving 9 bases not matched to a gene. Here the CDR3 DNA reads TGTGCCACCAGTGATTGGGCTAGCGGGACCTTGGATGAGCAGTTCTTC. Translated: CATSDWASGTLDEQFF.

The chain carries TRBV3-1 (or the pseudogene TRBV3-2) and TRBJ1-1, with D tentatively TRBD1 (5 bases). In germline, CDR1 is LGHDT, CDR2 YNNKEL (reference sequence). The CDR3 is 16 residues long. Trimming left V 5 bases short and J 5 bases short, with 21 bases between. In DNA, the CDR3 is TGTGCCAGCAGCGTGGGAACTCCGGCGCGGGGGACTGAAGCTTTCTTT. Translated, it gives CASSVGTPARGTEAFF.

CDR3 sequence: CASSLRYGTGPSGDTQYF. The CDR3 DNA follows: TGTGCCAGCAGCCTTCGATACGGGACAGGGCCATCAGGAGATACGCAGTATTTT. The rearrangement uses TRBV14 and TRBJ2-3, with 9 bases identical to TRBD1. Germline V lookup: CDR1 SGHDN, CDR2 FVKESK. Trimming at V came to 4 bases and at J to 5 bases, leaving 16 bases not matched to a gene. The CDR3 is 18 amino acids.

The rearrangement uses TRBV7-2 and TRBJ2-3; D gene ambiguous. Trimming pared 1 base from V and 2 bases from J, leaving 7 bases between. CDR1 SGHTA and CDR2 FQGNSA come from the germline V gene. The CDR3 totals 14 residues. The CDR3 bases are TGTGCCAGCAGCTTAGATATTCCCACAGATACGCAGTATTTT. Translated: CASSLDIPTDTQYF.